A single sample is the source of the 2 T cell receptor beta chains below, sequenced in a study of T-cell reconstitution after alpha-beta-depleted transplantation in children. It was with unique molecular identifiers that the TCRbeta library was prepared. In TCRdb, the PCR reads were re-called with MiXCR into one record per CDR3 protein. The sample has a few hundred thousand distinct CDR3 sequences, approximately 9.6% seen once. Material: PBMCs from the stem cell graft donor, obtained from the stem cell graft. Source of these receptors: a human donor who donated a stem cell graft to a child with SCID.

This sequence joins TRBV7-9 and TRBJ2-2; TRBD1 or TRBD2 may be the D gene (6 bases each). CDR3 length equals 16 residues. The V end lost 5 bases, the J end lost 6 bases, and 19 bases lay between the germline ends. The V gene's germline CDR1 is SEHNR and CDR2 FQNEAQ (reference sequence). The CDR3 spells CASSPGGLRGAGELFF. CDR3 bases: TGTGCCAGCAGCCCCGGAGGGCTCAGGGGTGCCGGGGAGCTGTTTTTT.

This clonotype was observed a handful of times. The genes are TRBV7-9 and TRBJ2-5; tentatively, D is TRBD1 or TRBD2 (5 bases each). This CDR3 comprises 15 residues. V lost 5 bases and J 4 bases, leaving 17 bases between the germline ends. In germline, CDR1 is SEHNR, CDR2 FQNEAQ (reference sequence). The CDR3 protein is CASSPGVRDRETQYF. CDR3 bases: TGTGCCAGCAGCCCAGGTGTAAGGGACCGAGAGACCCAGTACTTC. The full variable domain, rest sourced from reference TRBV7-9 and TRBJ2-5, is DTGVSQNPRHKITKRGQNVTFRCDPISEHNRLYWYRQTLGQGPEFLTYFQNEAQLEKSRLLSDRFSAERPKGSFSTLEIQRTEQGDSAMYLCASSPGVRDRETQYFGPGTRLLVL.